The present T cell receptor (beta chain) was sequenced within a study of blood T cell repertoires in COVID-19. Produced via immunoSEQ multiplex PCR; TCRdb's table is partial and in-frame only. The table shows 80,000 or so clones, with over 75% occurring only once. V lost 5 bases, J lost 6 bases, and 10 bases stayed unmatched. Germline assignment: CDR1 LNHDA and CDR2 SQIVND (reference sequence). The CDR3 runs to 15 residues. Sample: peripheral blood. This chain joins TRBV19 and TRBJ2-1, with 7 bases lining up with TRBD2. The TCR comes from a man between 50 and 59 years old with COVID-19, enrolled during active disease. The CDR3 loop is CASSPAAGVGNEQFF. The DNA for the CDR3 is TGTGCCAGTAGTCCCGCGGCGGGAGTCGGCAATGAGCAGTTCTTC.